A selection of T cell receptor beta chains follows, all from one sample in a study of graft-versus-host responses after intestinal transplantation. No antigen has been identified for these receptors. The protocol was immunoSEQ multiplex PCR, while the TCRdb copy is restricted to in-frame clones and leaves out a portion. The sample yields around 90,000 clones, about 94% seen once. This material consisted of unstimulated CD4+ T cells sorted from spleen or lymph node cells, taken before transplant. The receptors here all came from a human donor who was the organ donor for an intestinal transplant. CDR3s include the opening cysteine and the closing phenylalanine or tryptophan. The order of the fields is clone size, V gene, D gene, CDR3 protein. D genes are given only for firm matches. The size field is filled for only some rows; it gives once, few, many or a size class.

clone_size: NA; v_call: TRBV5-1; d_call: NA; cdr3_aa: CASSLNAGSTDTQYF
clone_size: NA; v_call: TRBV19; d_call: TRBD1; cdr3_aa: CASSLPGQGLNTIYF
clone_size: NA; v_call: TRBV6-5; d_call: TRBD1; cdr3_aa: CASSPGQGRYEQYF
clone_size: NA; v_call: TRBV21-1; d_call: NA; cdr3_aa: CASSKGHYGYTF
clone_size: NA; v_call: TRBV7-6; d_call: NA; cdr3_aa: CASSLALGSNSPLHF
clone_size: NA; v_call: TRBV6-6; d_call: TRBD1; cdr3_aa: CASSLRGLRAFF
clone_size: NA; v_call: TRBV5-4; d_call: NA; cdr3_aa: CASSKQDANYGYTF
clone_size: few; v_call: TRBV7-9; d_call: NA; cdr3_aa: CASSLADTQYF
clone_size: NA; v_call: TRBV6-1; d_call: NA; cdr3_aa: CAVGDGGNEKLFF
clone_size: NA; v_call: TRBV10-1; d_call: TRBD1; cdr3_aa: CASSLQGRDTQYF
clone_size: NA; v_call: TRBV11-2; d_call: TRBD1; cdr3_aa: CASSRQGNTGELFF
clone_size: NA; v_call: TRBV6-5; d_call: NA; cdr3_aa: CASSYSGQQSTDTQYF
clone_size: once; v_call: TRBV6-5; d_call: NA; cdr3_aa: CASSYPTGANYGYTF
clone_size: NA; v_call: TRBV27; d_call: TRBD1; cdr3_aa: CASREGQVSYEQYF
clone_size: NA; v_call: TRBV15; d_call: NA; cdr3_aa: CATSRGGGTYEQYF
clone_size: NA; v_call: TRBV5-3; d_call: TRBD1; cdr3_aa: CARSNQAWIQGCTEAFF
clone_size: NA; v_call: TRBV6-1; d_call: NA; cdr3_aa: CASSPSSSYNSPLHF
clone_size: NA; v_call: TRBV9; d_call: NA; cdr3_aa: CASSTRGWGETQYF
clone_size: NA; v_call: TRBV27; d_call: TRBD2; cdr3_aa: CASSLGRADTQYF
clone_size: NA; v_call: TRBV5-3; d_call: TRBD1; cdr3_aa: CARSSTDREDGYTF
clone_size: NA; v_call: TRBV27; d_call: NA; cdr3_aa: CASSLRGGETQYF
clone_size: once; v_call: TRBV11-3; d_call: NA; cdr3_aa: CASSLEGGEKLFF
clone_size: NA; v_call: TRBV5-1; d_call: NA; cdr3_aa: CASSLDTNYGYTF
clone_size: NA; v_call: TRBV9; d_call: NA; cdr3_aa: CASSAETVNQPQHF
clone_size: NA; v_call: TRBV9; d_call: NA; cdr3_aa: CASSVDQGNQPQHF
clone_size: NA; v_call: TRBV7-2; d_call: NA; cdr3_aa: CASSLEDGVLNEQFF
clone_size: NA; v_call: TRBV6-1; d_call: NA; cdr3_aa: CASSDSFQGLYEQYF
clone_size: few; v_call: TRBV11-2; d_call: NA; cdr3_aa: CASSLDISAGSSYEQYF
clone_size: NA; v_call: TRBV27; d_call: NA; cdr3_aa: CASGVGAPYEQYF
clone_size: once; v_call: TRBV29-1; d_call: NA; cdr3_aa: CSVGTDGYTF
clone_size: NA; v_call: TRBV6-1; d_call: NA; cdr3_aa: CASNQRSGDTEAFF
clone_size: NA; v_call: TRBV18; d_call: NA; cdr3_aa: CASSPLSGRANSPLHF
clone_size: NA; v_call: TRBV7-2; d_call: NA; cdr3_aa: CASSTDGWTFYNEQFF
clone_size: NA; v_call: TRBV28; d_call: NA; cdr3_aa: CASSFNLAKKLFF
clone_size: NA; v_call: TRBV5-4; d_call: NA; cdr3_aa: CASSSRTVPYEQYF
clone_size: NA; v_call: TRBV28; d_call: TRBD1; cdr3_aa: CASSSNSGTGGAIYNSPLHF
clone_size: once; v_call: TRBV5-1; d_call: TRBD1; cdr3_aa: CASSPQGAGNEKLFF
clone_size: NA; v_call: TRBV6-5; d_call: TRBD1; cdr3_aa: CASTRGTGRTEAFF
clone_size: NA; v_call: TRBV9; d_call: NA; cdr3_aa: CASSVTGDSYNEQFF
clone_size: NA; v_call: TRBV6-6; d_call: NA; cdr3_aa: CASSYRVNSPLHF
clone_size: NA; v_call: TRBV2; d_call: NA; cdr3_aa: CASSEGTLNSPLHF
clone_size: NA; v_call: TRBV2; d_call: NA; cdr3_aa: CASSQYGDSPLHF
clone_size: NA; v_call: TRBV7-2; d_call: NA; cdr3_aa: CASSFSEMGGGQPQHF